This T cell receptor (beta chain) originates from a study of CD8+ T cells in alopecia areata. Study-level background: Using the percentage of affected scalp area, treated patients' severity was scored. Findings of the study overall: In lesional scalp, particularly from alopecia totalis/universalis, clonality was higher than in normal scalp.

Once RNA had been extracted, it was reverse transcribed into cDNA to act as the sequencing template. TCRdb's copy holds only in-frame clones and misses some; the assay was immunoSEQ multiplex PCR. The repertoire has over 250,000 clones, about 62% of them found once; the top ten carry roughly 0.88%. The treatment: oral pan-JAK inhibitor, 5-10 mg twice daily. Individuals with alopecia areata gave both lesional scalp punch biopsies and peripheral blood for collection. Germline assignment: CDR1 SQVTM and CDR2 ANQGSEA. The CDR3 is 13 amino acids. V was cut by 6 bases and J by 0 bases, with 11 bases left in between. A word on this clone: What it binds is unknown.

The input for sequencing was CD4+ T cells sorted from blood, taken at week 52, from a patient treated with tofacitinib. The genes are TRBV29-1 and TRBJ1-1, with D possibly matching TRBD1 (6 bases). The TCR sequence derives from a human donor with alopecia areata. CDR3 bases: TGCAGCGTGAACAGGGAAATGAACACTGAAGCTTTCTTT. Encoded protein: CSVNREMNTEAFF.